This is a list of T cell receptor beta chains from one sample in a study of OX40 agonist ivuxolimab in advanced cancers. The assay was immunoSEQ multiplex PCR, and TCRdb's table has in-frame clones only and misses some. In the table there are about 110,000 clones, about nine tenths of which are singletons. Sequencing used CD4+ or CD8+ T cells sorted from blood, obtained in a trial of the OX40 agonist ivuxolimab. The receptors originated from an adult with an advanced solid tumor such as melanoma, head and neck, liver or kidney cancer. CDR3s leave out the opening cysteine and the closing phenylalanine or tryptophan.

j_gene	v_gene	CDR3aa
TRBJ2-7	TRBV19	ASSIDSGTVLSEQY
TRBJ2-3	TRBV19	ASRPPTSGGADTQY
TRBJ1-4	TRBV30	AWSTAEKLF
TRBJ2-2	TRBV2	ASSGLTTGELF
TRBJ2-5	TRBV30	AWSGRSAGTQY
TRBJ2-3	TRBV28	AGSPRGSVTDTQY
TRBJ2-6	TRBV19	ASSIEQGIGANVLT
TRBJ2-1	TRBV10-3	AISRDSSYNEQF
TRBJ2-7	TRBV6-5	ASSYSKRGYEQY
TRBJ2-5	TRBV4-3	ASSRISGTGGGETQY
TRBJ2-5	TRBV12-5	ASGLQGGETQY
TRBJ2-5	TRBV25-1	ASTPGRQGRIETQY
TRBJ1-1	TRBV29-1	SAYTLGSPSEAF
TRBJ2-3	TRBV28	ASSFWDTQY
TRBJ1-1	TRBV7-8	ASSAFRDRGLGTEAF